This TCR beta chain was sequenced during a study of T cells in Graves' hyperthyroidism and ophthalmopathy. The CDR3 is made up of 15 amino acids. Trimming removed 2 bases at V and 7 bases at J, with 14 bases between. Patients with uncontrolled infections, other autoimmune diseases, pregnancy or lactation were excluded. The sample holds many counts of this clonotype. The source material, RNA transcripts, was used to amplify TCR beta CDR3 regions. When the TCR CDR3 underwent first-round RT-PCR, the HTBI primer set was used. TCRdb processed the multiplex PCR reads anew with MiXCR; each CDR3 protein has one entry. The sample consists of hundreds of thousands of distinct CDR3 sequences, about 20% of them appearing once.

The chain employs TRBV12-3 or TRBV12-4 and TRBJ2-2; the D call may be TRBD1 or TRBD2 (5 bases each). What was sequenced was blood. This TCR was sampled from a man aged 35-49 years with Graves' ophthalmopathy. The DNA of the CDR3 is TGTGCCAGCAGTTTAAGGTCAGGGACGAGCGGGGAGCTGTTTTTT. As protein: CASSLRSGTSGELFF.